This T cell receptor beta chain originates from a study of beta chain features in type 1 diabetes. Across the study: Patients and healthy donors were similar in age, gender and cell yields. Examination of sorted cells across all samples involved 90 million to 120 million cells. Study results and caveats: For Type 1 diabetes patients, all four CD4+ subsets carried TCRB CDR3s that were moderately but significantly shorter.

This clone was counted a few times. Antigen unknown. A CD45RO/CCR7/CD25/CD127/CD95/CD27 panel sorted naive, central memory, regulatory and stem cell-like memory CD4+ cells. Investigators reverse transcribed all isolated RNA, so they sequenced expressed TCRB transcripts. A few million reads were obtained on average from naive, central memory and regulatory T cell samples. Clones were read by immunoSEQ multiplex PCR, and TCRdb kept only the in-frame ones, dropping some. This sample has approximately 260,000 clones, with around 21% found just once. The TCR originated in a woman between 40 and 55 years old with type 1 diabetes. Sequencing was carried out using naive CD4+ T cells from blood.

Here the CDR3 DNA reads TGTGCCAGCTCACTTACACTTTTCGGGACCCGGAGGGAGAACACTGAAGCTTTCTTT. Encoded protein: CASSLTLFGTRRENTEAFF. V usage is TRBV18 and J usage is TRBJ1-1; D possibly corresponds to TRBD1 (5 bases). Germline CDR1 reads KGHSH; CDR2 reads LQKENI. Trimming shortened V by 4 bases and J by 1 base, and 25 bases separated the two germline ends. The CDR3 totals 19 residues.